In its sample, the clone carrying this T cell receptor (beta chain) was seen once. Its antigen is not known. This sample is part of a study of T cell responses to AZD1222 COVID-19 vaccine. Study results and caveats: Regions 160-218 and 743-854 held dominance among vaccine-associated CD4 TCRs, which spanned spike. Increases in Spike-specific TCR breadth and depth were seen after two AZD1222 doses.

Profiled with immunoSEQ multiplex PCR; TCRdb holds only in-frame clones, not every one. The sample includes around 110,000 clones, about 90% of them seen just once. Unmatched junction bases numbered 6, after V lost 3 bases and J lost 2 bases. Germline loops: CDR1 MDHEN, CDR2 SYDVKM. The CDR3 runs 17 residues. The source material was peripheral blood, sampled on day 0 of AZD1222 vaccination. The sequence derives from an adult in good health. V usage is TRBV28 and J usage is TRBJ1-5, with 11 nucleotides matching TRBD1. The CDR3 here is CASSFPDRGLGNQPQHF. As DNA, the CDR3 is TGTGCCAGCAGTTTCCCGGACAGGGGGCTTGGCAATCAGCCCCAGCATTTT.